This TCR beta chain emerged from a study of radiotherapy plus CTLA-4 blockade in lung cancer. The CDR3 totals 15 residues. Produced via immunoSEQ multiplex PCR; TCRdb's table is partial and in-frame only. The table shows 90,000 to 150,000 clones, with 65% to 85% occurring only once. This TCR was sampled from a human donor with non-small cell lung cancer who had a partial response to radiotherapy plus ipilimumab. The input for sequencing was peripheral blood, taken from a patient treated with radiotherapy plus ipilimumab. This chain joins TRBV12-1 and TRBJ2-7; the D segment call TRBD2 is taken from the table without a DNA check. TRBV12-1 is a pseudogene locus. The CDR3 region has the DNA TGTGCCAGCAGCCTCAAAGCGGGAGAGGTCTACGAGCAGTACGTC. Translated, it gives CASSLKAGEVYEQYV.